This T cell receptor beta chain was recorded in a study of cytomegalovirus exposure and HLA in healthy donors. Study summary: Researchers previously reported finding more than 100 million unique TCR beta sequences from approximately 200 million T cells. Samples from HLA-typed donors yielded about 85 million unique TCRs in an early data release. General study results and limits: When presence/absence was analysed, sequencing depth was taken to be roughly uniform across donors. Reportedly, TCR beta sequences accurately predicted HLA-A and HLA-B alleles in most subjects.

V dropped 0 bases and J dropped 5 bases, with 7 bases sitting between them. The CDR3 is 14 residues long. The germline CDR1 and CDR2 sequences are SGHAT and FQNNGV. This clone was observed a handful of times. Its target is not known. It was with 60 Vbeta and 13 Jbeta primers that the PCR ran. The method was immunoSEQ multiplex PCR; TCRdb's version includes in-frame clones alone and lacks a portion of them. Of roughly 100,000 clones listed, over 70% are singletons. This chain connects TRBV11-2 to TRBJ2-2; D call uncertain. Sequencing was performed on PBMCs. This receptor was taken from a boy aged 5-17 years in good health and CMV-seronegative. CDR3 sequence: CASSLDPSTGELFF. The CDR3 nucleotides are TGTGCCAGCAGCTTAGATCCGAGTACCGGGGAGCTGTTTTTT.